Below, 23 T cell receptor beta chains from the same sample are listed, as sequenced in a study of cytotoxic CD8 clonotypes in ibrutinib-treated CLL. Sequenced by immunoSEQ multiplex PCR; TCRdb stores in-frame clones only, minus some. The top ten hold around 9.1% of the sample, which has 30,000 to 40,000 clones, roughly 70% seen once. The material was PBMCs, obtained at disease progression, from a patient treated with ibrutinib. The source of these receptors is a human donor with chronic lymphocytic leukemia.

This chain uses TRBV19 with TRBJ2-7; 7 bases fit TRBD2. V trimming: 5 bases; J trimming: 0 bases; junction bases outside the gene matches: 4. The germline gives CDR1 LNHDA, CDR2 SQIVND (reference sequence). The length of the CDR3 is 14 residues. The chain's CDR3 is CASSYSGSSYEQYF. The CDR3 coding sequence is TGTGCCAGTAGTTATAGCGGGTCCTCCTACGAGCAGTACTTC. The variable domain in full, completed from reference TRBV19 and TRBJ2-7, reads DGGITQSPKYLFRKEGQNVTLSCEQNLNHDAMYWYRQDPGQGLRLIYYSQIVNDFQKGDIAEGYSVSREKKESFPLTVTSAQKNPTAFYLCASSYSGSSYEQYFGPGTRLTVT.

The chain links TRBV25-1 to TRBJ1-5; 7 bases align to TRBD1. Germline V gives CDR1 MGHDK, CDR2 SYGVNS. V gave up 4 bases and J gave up 4 bases; unmatched junction bases: 7. The CDR3 extends over 15 amino acids. The CDR3 reads CASSGPQGLNQPQHF. In nucleotides, the CDR3 is TGTGCCAGCAGTGGGCCACAGGGGTTGAATCAGCCCCAGCATTTT.

This chain links TRBV7-9 with TRBJ1-2, with a possible D match to TRBD1 (5 bases). The CDR3 contains 16 residues. The germline V gene encodes CDR1 SEHNR and CDR2 FQNEAQ (reference sequence). The germline V and J ends were trimmed by 0 bases and 0 bases, with 11 bases remaining between them. The CDR3 sequence: CASSLAPGETNYGYTF. CDR3 nucleotide sequence: TGTGCCAGCAGCTTAGCTCCGGGGGAAACTAACTATGGCTACACCTTC.

This sequence joins TRBV5-5 and TRBJ2-5, with 8 bases identical to TRBD1. The germline V gene encodes CDR1 SGHKS and CDR2 YYEKEE (reference sequence). J lost 5 bases, V lost 4 bases, and 7 bases had no gene match. This CDR3 is 14 amino acids long. The CDR3 DNA follows: TGTGCCAGCAGCGCCTCAGGGGGCAGGGAGACCCAGTACTTC. It codes for CASSASGGRETQYF.

J is TRBJ2-5 and V is TRBV18; D is uncertain. The DNA end lines up better with TRBJ2-7; the J call may be wrong. CDR3 length equals 14 residues. Germline V gene lookup returns CDR1 KGHSH and CDR2 LQKENI. The CDR3 DNA sequence: TGTGCCAGCTCCCTCCAGCCGATCCCCTACGAGCAGTACTTC. Translated, it gives CASSLQPIPYEQYF.

This clone has just a few counts. V usage is TRBV18 and J usage is TRBJ2-7; the D gene is possibly TRBD2 (5 bases). This CDR3 is built from 15 residues. Germline loops: CDR1 KGHSH, CDR2 LQKENI. Trimming removed 3 bases from V and 1 base from J, with 13 bases in between. Here the CDR3 reads CASSPLGVPSYEQYF. The CDR3 DNA sequence: TGTGCCAGCTCACCCCTCGGGGTCCCTTCCTACGAGCAGTACTTC.

This chain links TRBV5-1 with TRBJ2-7; D gene uncertain. CDR1 and CDR2 from the germline V gene are SGHRS and YFSETQ. CDR3 length: 15 amino acids. Trimming pared 2 bases from V and 0 bases from J, leaving 12 bases between. This CDR3 is CASSFLLLSSYEQYF. The CDR3 nucleotides are TGCGCCAGCAGCTTTCTGTTATTATCCTCCTACGAGCAGTACTTC.

This clone has only a few counts. This rearrangement joins TRBV6-6 to TRBJ2-1, with a possible D match to TRBD1 (6 bases). Germline CDR1 reads MNHNY; CDR2 reads SVGAGI (reference sequence). CDR3 length: 12 amino acids. Trimming removed 10 bases at V and 5 bases at J, with 12 bases between. CDR3 sequence reads: CATTTGNNEQFF. The CDR3 DNA sequence: TGTGCCACGACTACAGGGAACAATGAGCAGTTCTTC.

The chain recombines TRBV29-1 with TRBJ1-1; 8 bases map to TRBD1. CDR3 size: 16 residues. From germline, CDR1 is SQVTM and CDR2 ANQGSEA. With 4 bases clipped from V and 1 base from J, the junction kept 11 bases outside the gene matches. Written as DNA, the CDR3 is TGCAGCGTTGTAACAGGGGGGGGAGGGACGAACACTGAAGCTTTCTTT. Protein: CSVVTGGGGTNTEAFF.

The chain recombines TRBV7-3 with TRBJ2-2; the D is unclear. The CDR3 length is 13 residues. V lost 4 bases and J lost 2, with 5 bases in between. The V gene's germline CDR1 is SGHTA and CDR2 FQGTGA. The CDR3 here is CASSSYNTGELFF. The CDR3 DNA sequence: TGTGCCAGCAGCTCATACAACACCGGGGAGCTGTTTTTT.

This sequence joins TRBV5-4 and TRBJ1-1; D may be TRBD1 (5 bases). V was shortened by 5 bases and J by 7 bases, with 21 bases between the two germline ends. The CDR3 is made up of 15 amino acids. In germline, CDR1 is SGHNT, CDR2 YYREEE (reference sequence). The CDR3 nucleotides are TGTGCCAGCAGGCCGGGGCCTTACCAAGAGGATGAAGCTTTCTTT. Translation gives CASRPGPYQEDEAFF.

The chain links TRBV6-5 to TRBJ2-5; D is ambiguous. Germline CDR1 MNHEY, CDR2 SVGAGI. This CDR3 is built from 14 residues. The V gene lost 5 bases and the J gene lost 1 base, with 11 bases spanning the gap. This chain's CDR3 is CASSPQFLQETQYF. In nucleotides, the CDR3 is TGTGCCAGCAGTCCCCAGTTCCTCCAAGAGACCCAGTACTTC.

The genes are TRBV27 and TRBJ2-7; a weak D match, TRBD2 (5 bases). Between the trimmed V and J ends, which lost 4 bases and 0 bases, there was a span of 16 bases. Germline V gene sequence: CDR1 MNHEY, CDR2 SMNVEV (reference sequence). This CDR3 contains 16 residues. The CDR3 sequence is CASSSITSWSSYEQYF. As DNA, the CDR3 is TGTGCCAGCAGTTCGATTACTAGTTGGAGCTCCTACGAGCAGTACTTC.

The rearrangement links TRBV6-5 to TRBJ2-7, with 8 positions matching TRBD1. V shed 8 bases, J shed 3 bases, and the junction held 6 bases outside the gene matches. This CDR3 spans 13 amino acids. Germline CDR1 and CDR2: MNHEY and SVGAGI. DNA of the CDR3: TGTGCCAGCTCCCGGGACAGGAACTACGAGCAGTACTTC. Protein sequence: CASSRDRNYEQYF.

The V call is TRBV6-1, the J call TRBJ1-2, with D unresolved. The germline gives CDR1 MNHNS, CDR2 SASEGT. Deletions cut 4 bases from V and 2 bases from J, with 2 bases between. This CDR3 is built from 11 residues. The CDR3 coding sequence is TGTGCCAGCAGTGGGAACTATGGCTACACCTTC. It codes for CASSGNYGYTF.

This clone was observed a handful of times. The V and J genes are TRBV7-8 and TRBJ2-1, with D possibly matching TRBD2 (6 bases). V was clipped by 5 bases and J by 10 bases, with 24 bases between them. Germline-derived CDR1 and CDR2 are SGHVS and FQNEAQ. CDR3 size: 16 residues. CDR3 region: CASSPQVWRGPKEQFF. The CDR3 nucleotides are TGTGCCAGCAGCCCCCAGGTGTGGCGGGGTCCCAAGGAGCAGTTCTTC.

This clone appeared a few times. The rearrangement joins TRBV27 to TRBJ1-3; D is ambiguous. The CDR3 spans 20 residues. Germline CDR1 and CDR2: MNHEY and SMNVEV (reference sequence). The V end lost 10 bases, the J end lost 3 bases, and 34 bases lay between the germline ends. The CDR3 DNA reads TGTGCCATAAACCCGCCCCTGTGGGAGAGCTACTTCTCTGGTGGAAACACCATATATTTT. Translated, it gives CAINPPLWESYFSGGNTIYF.

In its sample, this clone was seen a few times. V gene TRBV10-2 combines with J gene TRBJ1-6; D call uncertain. There are 14 residues in the CDR3. Germline assignment: CDR1 WSHSY and CDR2 SAAADI. V dropped 0 bases and J dropped 9 bases, with 9 bases sitting between them. CDR3 residues: CASSESGFVSPLHF. The CDR3 DNA sequence: TGCGCCAGCAGTGAGTCGGGGTTTGTTTCACCCCTCCACTTT.

The sample holds a few counts of this clone. The V gene is TRBV27, the J gene TRBJ1-4; possible D gene TRBD1, 5 bases. The CDR3 sequence is 14 residues long. CDR1 and CDR2 from the germline V gene are MNHEY and SMNVEV (reference sequence). V was trimmed by 6 bases and J by 6 bases, leaving 14 bases between them. CDR3 sequence: CASSLDSRYEKLFF. DNA for the CDR3: TGTGCCAGCAGCCTAGACAGTCGATATGAAAAACTGTTTTTT.

This clone was detected a few times. The chain recombines TRBV10-3 with TRBJ2-2, with 9 bases aligning to TRBD1. With V trimmed by 0 bases and J by 6 bases, 5 bases remained unmatched. The CDR3 runs 16 residues. Germline-derived CDR1 and CDR2 are ENHRY and SYGVKD. CDR3 nucleotides: TGTGCCATCAGTGAGTCAGGACAGGGGATCGCCGGGGAGCTGTTTTTT. Protein: CAISESGQGIAGELFF.

V is TRBV4-2 and J is TRBJ2-7, with a possible D match to TRBD1 (6 bases). Germline values: CDR1 LGHNA, CDR2 YNFKEQ. Trimming cost V 3 bases and J 2 bases, with 29 bases left between them. This CDR3 has 20 amino acids. This CDR3 is CASSQTIGGRSKSAPYEQYF. Written as DNA, the CDR3 is TGTGCCAGCAGCCAGACAATAGGGGGACGCTCTAAATCCGCACCCTACGAGCAGTACTTC.

The rearrangement links TRBV7-8 to TRBJ1-2, with TRBD1 identical over 7 bases. This CDR3 has 13 amino acids. V lost 5 bases to trimming and J lost 3 bases; unmatched junction nucleotides: 3. Germline V gene data show CDR1 as SGHVS and CDR2 as FQNEAQ. CDR3 amino acids: CASSKTGDYGYTF. The DNA of the CDR3 is TGTGCCAGCAGCAAAACAGGGGACTATGGCTACACCTTC.

V is TRBV18 and J is TRBJ2-2; D is undetermined. The germline V gene has CDR1 KGHSH and CDR2 LQKENI. V shed 2 bases and J shed 1 base, with 5 bases lying between them. The CDR3 loop spans 14 amino acids. CDR3 residues: CASSPGENTGELFF. CDR3 coding DNA: TGTGCCAGCTCACCAGGGGAGAACACCGGGGAGCTGTTTTTT.